The clone carrying this TCR beta chain was counted ten times or more. Amplification from RNA transcripts yielded the TCR beta CDR3 regions. HTBI primers primed a first-round RT-PCR, and a second-round multiplex PCR followed. TCRdb independently ran MiXCR on the multiplex PCR reads; one entry per CDR3 protein. In the table there are some 360,000 distinct CDR3 sequences, about a sixth of which are singletons. Symptoms, serum thyroxine and TRAb, thyroid ultrasound, and orbital computed tomography formed the diagnostic basis. These data belong to a study of Graves' ophthalmopathy and Graves' hyperthyroidism. Germline V gene lookup returns CDR1 SGHTA and CDR2 FQGNSA. Trimming removed 2 bases from V and 6 bases from J, with 16 bases in between. This CDR3 contains 16 residues.

The chain carries TRBV7-2 and TRBJ2-2, with D perhaps matching TRBD2 (5 bases). The sequenced sample was peripheral blood. This receptor was taken from an adult woman with stable Graves' hyperthyroidism. As DNA, the CDR3 is TGTGCCAGCAGCTTAATGCTGGAGCTAGCAGCCGGGGAGCTGTTTTTT. It yields the protein CASSLMLELAAGELFF.